This is a list of T cell receptor beta chains from one sample in a study of vaccination and CD4 T cells after COVID-19. One entry per CDR3 protein results from TCRdb running MiXCR on the PCR reads. The table lists about 19,000 distinct CDR3 sequences, approximately 33% of them singletons. These TCRs are of unknown antigen specificity. Material: cultured CD4+ T cells from blood. The receptor source for this set is a human donor with COVID-19. Each CDR3 is given without its conserved first and last residue.

TRBV7-9	TRBJ1-4	ASRVPNNEKLF
TRBV20-1	TRBJ1-6	SARLGDNSPLH
TRBV6-1	TRBJ2-7	ASSEAPGGLEQY
TRBV7-9	TRBJ1-1	ASSGHSNTEAF
TRBV6-1	TRBJ2-2	ASRNLQGWGTGELF
TRBV20-1	TRBJ2-7	SASPTTYEQY
TRBV29-1	TRBJ1-2	SVGAGGHGYT
TRBV6-1	TRBJ2-2	ASPGTANTGELF
TRBV4-1	TRBJ1-1	ASSPIGAWRRFAF
TRBV6-2/TRBV6-3	TRBJ2-2	ASSYRAGGHGELF
TRBV6-1	TRBJ2-3	ASRDWSSTDTQY
TRBV2	TRBJ2-3	ASSDPAGSTDTQY
TRBV5-4	TRBJ2-1	ASSPGLVVVDEQF
TRBV6-4	TRBJ1-1	ASSLGPDTEAF
TRBV7-3	TRBJ2-1	ASSRSSGGPAYNEQF
TRBV5-4	TRBJ2-2	ASSPAGGRGELF
TRBV20-1	TRBJ1-6	SAKNNLRPNSPLH
TRBV5-4	TRBJ2-6	ASSPRQGARGANVLT
TRBV6-2/TRBV6-3	TRBJ2-7	ASSEPGPTYEQY
TRBV5-1	TRBJ1-1	ASSLASEGRANTEAF
TRBV5-1	TRBJ1-2	ASSLGGDRKPYGYT
TRBV11-2	TRBJ2-2	ASSLPAFDTGELF
TRBV7-8	TRBJ2-7	ASSLVGAYEQY
TRBV6-1	TRBJ2-2	ASTEDPGELF
TRBV5-1	TRBJ2-5	ASSLPSQETQY
TRBV6-2/TRBV6-3	TRBJ2-2	ASKSLNTGELF
TRBV11-3	TRBJ2-7	ASSLDPRSSYEQY
TRBV19	TRBJ2-2	ASSISLAGELF
TRBV11-3	TRBJ1-6	ASSLDSRAGSPLH
TRBV12-3/TRBV12-4	TRBJ2-5	ASSIKETQY
TRBV28	TRBJ1-1	ASSSDGDTEAF
TRBV28	TRBJ2-7	ASSLSGAGGFNEQY
TRBV7-9	TRBJ1-6	ASSWTGGSPLH
TRBV5-4	TRBJ1-1	ASSSRGTANTEAF
TRBV7-9	TRBJ1-1	ASRPAGLKTNTEAF
TRBV19	TRBJ2-1	ASSNEGDNEQF
TRBV6-2/TRBV6-3	TRBJ2-3	ASSPRAGLAGFYTQY
TRBV6-2/TRBV6-3	TRBJ2-1	ASRPSGGRSYNEQF
TRBV28	TRBJ1-5	ASSLPTGSNQPQH
TRBV5-4	TRBJ1-1	ASSFLGAEAF
TRBV5-8	TRBJ2-1	ASSGGQGWNEQF
TRBV4-3	TRBJ1-1	ASSLSGLDTEAF
TRBV7-2	TRBJ1-6	ASSLVMAYNSPLH
TRBV24-1	TRBJ2-3	ATSEPGGTDTQY
TRBV5-1	TRBJ1-1	ASSLVQMNTEAF
TRBV7-6	TRBJ2-7	ASSLGQGTGEQY
TRBV7-2	TRBJ2-2	ASSAPVGGELF
TRBV9	TRBJ2-2	ASRGQTNTGELF
TRBV6-5	TRBJ1-6	ASSWSRFNSPLH
TRBV20-1	TRBJ2-5	SARRPGLNSRTSETQY
TRBV10-2	TRBJ1-1	ASSPTVTEAF